Listed below are T cell receptor beta chains from one sample, sequenced in a study of blood T cells in healthy people across ages. TCRdb reprocessed the 5' RACE reads with MiXCR, giving one entry per CDR3 protein. The profile covers about a million distinct CDR3 sequences, with around two fifths appearing a single time and around 14% taken by the ten largest. Material for sequencing was blood. Every receptor here comes from a young man in good health. The CDR3 runs from the conserved cysteine through the conserved F or W. A D gene is named only where the DNA matches it firmly. Size is stated for part of the rows, as once, few or many counts, or as a class when the clone is expanded.

v_gene	abundance	j_gene	d_gene	CDR3nt	CDR3aa
TRBV29-1	-	TRBJ2-5	-	TGCAGCGGTGTAGGTGCCAATGAGCAGTACTTC	CSGVGANEQYF
TRBV4-3	few	TRBJ2-3	-	TGCGCCAGCAGCCAAGCACTGGGCAGGGATACGCAGTATTTT	CASSQALGRDTQYF
TRBV6-6	few	TRBJ2-2	-	TGTGCCAGCAGACCCGGCACCTCGAACACCGGGGAGCTGTTTTTT	CASRPGTSNTGELFF
TRBV7-9	-	TRBJ2-3	-	TGTGCCAGCAGTGCGGATTCAGATACGCAGTATTTT	CASSADSDTQYF
TRBV7-2	few	TRBJ1-1	-	TGTGCCAGCAGCTTTCAGGGGTTCAGTAGCGCTGAAGCTTTCTTT	CASSFQGFSSAEAFF
TRBV6-2/TRBV6-3	once	TRBJ2-2	-	TGTGCCAGCAGTGGTATTGACGGGGAGCTGTTTTTT	CASSGIDGELFF
TRBV7-2	-	TRBJ2-1	TRBD2	TGTGCCAGCAGCTTAGACGCTAGCGGGACGGTTAACAATGAGCAGTTCTTC	CASSLDASGTVNNEQFF
TRBV4-1	-	TRBJ2-3	TRBD2	TGCGCCAGCAGGACACGACTAGCGCGGCCTTTGGATACGCAGTATTTT	CASRTRLARPLDTQYF
TRBV6-6	few	TRBJ1-5	-	TGTGCCAGCAGCCAACTCCAGGGTAGGAGCAATCAGCCCCAGCATTTT	CASSQLQGRSNQPQHF
TRBV12-3/TRBV12-4	-	TRBJ2-2	TRBD1	TGTGCCAGCAGGACAGGGGTATGGACCGGGGAGCTGTTTTTT	CASRTGVWTGELFF
TRBV5-1	few	TRBJ1-1	-	TGCGCCAGCAGCTTGGGGCCAGGGACGGTCAGCACTGAAGCTTTCTTT	CASSLGPGTVSTEAFF
TRBV27	-	TRBJ1-1	-	TGTGAGCAGCGGGGGCTGGGAGCTTTCTTT	CEQRGLGAFF
TRBV7-2	-	TRBJ2-1	-	TGTGCCAGCACCTCGGCGCCCTCCTACAATGAGCAGTTCTTC	CASTSAPSYNEQFF
TRBV5-1	many	TRBJ2-3	TRBD2	TGTGCCAGCAGCTTACTAGCGGGGACAGATACGCAGTATTTT	CASSLLAGTDTQYF
TRBV20-1	-	TRBJ1-1	TRBD1	TGCAGTGCTAGAGTGGGACAGAGCATCACTGAAGCTTTCTTT	CSARVGQSITEAFF
TRBV25-1	-	TRBJ2-2	-	TGTGCCAGCAGTGAATTAGGGTCCGGGGAGCTGTTTTTT	CASSELGSGELFF
TRBV7-9	few	TRBJ1-2	-	TGTGCCAGCAGCTGGACCAAATCGAGAGCTGGCTACACCTTC	CASSWTKSRAGYTF
TRBV9	few	TRBJ2-7	TRBD1	TGTGCCAGCAGCGAAGTAGGTGGGACAGGGACACAGGAGCAGTACTTC	CASSEVGGTGTQEQYF
TRBV2	few	TRBJ1-2	-	TGTGCCAGCAGTGACGGAACACGACAGACACCTAACTATGGCTACACCTTC	CASSDGTRQTPNYGYTF
TRBV4-2	-	TRBJ2-2	TRBD2	TGTGCCGGCAGCCAAGAAATCTCTAACGGTGGGGGGGAGACTACCGGGGAGCTGTTTTTT	CAGSQEISNGGGETTGELFF
TRBV5-1	-	TRBJ1-2	TRBD1	TGCGCCAGCAGCTTGAATACAGGGGGCGTGGGTGCCTATGGTTACACCTTC	CASSLNTGGVGAYGYTF
TRBV6-5	-	TRBJ1-2	-	TGTGCCAGCAGTTACTCTTCGCAGGGCACTAGTCATGGCTACACCTTC	CASSYSSQGTSHGYTF